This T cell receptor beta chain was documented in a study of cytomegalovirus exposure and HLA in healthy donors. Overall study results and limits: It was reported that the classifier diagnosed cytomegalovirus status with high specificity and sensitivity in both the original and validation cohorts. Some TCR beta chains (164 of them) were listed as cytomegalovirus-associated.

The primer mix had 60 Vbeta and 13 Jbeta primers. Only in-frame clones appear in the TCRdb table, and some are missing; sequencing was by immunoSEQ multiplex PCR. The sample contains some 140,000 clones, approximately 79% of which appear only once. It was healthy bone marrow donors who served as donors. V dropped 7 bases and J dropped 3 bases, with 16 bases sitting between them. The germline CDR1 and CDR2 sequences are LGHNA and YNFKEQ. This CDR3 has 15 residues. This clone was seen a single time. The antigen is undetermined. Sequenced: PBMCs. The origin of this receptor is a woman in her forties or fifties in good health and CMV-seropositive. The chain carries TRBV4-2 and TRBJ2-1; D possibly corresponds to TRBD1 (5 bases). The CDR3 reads CASTEQVPFYNEQFF. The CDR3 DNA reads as TGTGCCAGCACCGAACAGGTTCCGTTCTACAATGAGCAGTTCTTC.